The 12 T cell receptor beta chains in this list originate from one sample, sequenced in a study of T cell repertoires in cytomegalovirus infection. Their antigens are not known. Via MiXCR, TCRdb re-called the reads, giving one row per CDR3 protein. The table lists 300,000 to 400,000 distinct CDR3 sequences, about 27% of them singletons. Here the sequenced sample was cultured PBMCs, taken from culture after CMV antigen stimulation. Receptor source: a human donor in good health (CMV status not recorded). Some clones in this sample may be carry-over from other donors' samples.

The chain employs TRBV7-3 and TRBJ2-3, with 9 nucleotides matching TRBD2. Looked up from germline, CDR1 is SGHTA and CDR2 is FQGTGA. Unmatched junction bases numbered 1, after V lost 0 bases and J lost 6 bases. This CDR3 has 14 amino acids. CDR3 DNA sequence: TGTGCCAGCAGCTTAACCGGGACTAGCGATACGCAGTATTTT. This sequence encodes CASSLTGTSDTQYF.

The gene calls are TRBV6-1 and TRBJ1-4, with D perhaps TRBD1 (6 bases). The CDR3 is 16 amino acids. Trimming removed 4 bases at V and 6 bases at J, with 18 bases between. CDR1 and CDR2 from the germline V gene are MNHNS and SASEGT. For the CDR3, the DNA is TGTGCCAGCAGTGGGCCGACAGGCGGGATTGATGAAAAACTGTTTTTT. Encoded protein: CASSGPTGGIDEKLFF.

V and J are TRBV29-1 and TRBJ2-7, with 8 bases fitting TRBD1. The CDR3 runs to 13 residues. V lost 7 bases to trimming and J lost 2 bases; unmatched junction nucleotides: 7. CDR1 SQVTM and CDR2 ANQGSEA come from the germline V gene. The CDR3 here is CSAVGQGTYEQYF. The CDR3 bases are TGCAGCGCCGTAGGACAGGGAACCTACGAGCAGTACTTC.

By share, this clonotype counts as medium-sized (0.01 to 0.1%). The DNA for the CDR3 is TGTGCCAGCAGGGCAGGGGGCAATCAGCCCCAGCATTTT. Encoded protein: CASRAGGNQPQHF. The chain joins TRBV12-3 or TRBV12-4 to TRBJ1-5; D possibly corresponds to TRBD1 (6 bases). The CDR3 contains 13 residues. Trimming stripped 6 bases from V and 2 bases from J, with 8 bases between.

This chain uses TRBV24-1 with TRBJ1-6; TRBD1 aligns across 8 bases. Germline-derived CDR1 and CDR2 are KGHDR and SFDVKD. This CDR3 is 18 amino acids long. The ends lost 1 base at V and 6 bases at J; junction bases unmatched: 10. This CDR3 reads CATSDFAGGASSNSPLHF. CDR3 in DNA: TGTGCCACCAGTGATTTTGCAGGGGGCGCATCATCTAATTCACCCCTCCACTTT.

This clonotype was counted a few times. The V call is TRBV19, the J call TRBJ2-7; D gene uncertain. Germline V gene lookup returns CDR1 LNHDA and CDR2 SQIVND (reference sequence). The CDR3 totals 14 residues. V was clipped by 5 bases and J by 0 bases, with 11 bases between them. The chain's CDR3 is CASSPSTGSYEQYF. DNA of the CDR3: TGTGCCAGTAGTCCGTCGACCGGCTCCTACGAGCAGTACTTC. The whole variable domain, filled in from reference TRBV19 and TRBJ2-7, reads DGGITQSPKYLFRKEGQNVTLSCEQNLNHDAMYWYRQDPGQGLRLIYYSQIVNDFQKGDIAEGYSVSREKKESFPLTVTSAQKNPTAFYLCASSPSTGSYEQYFGPGTRLTVT.

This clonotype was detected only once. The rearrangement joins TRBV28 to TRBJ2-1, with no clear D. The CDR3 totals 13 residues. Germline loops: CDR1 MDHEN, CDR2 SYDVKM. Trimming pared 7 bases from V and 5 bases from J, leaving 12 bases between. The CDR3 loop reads CASTGFEDNEQFF. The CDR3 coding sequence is TGTGCCAGCACGGGCTTTGAGGACAATGAGCAGTTCTTC.

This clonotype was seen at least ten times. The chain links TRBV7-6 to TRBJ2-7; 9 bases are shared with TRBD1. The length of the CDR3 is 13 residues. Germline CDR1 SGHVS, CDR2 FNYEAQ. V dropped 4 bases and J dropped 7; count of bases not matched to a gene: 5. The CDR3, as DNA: TGTGCCAGCAGCTCAGAGACAGGGGGTGAGCAGTACTTC. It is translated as CASSSETGGEQYF. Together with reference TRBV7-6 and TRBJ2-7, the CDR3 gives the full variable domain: GAGVSQSPRYKVTKRGQDVALRCDPISGHVSLYWYRQALGQGPEFLTYFNYEAQQDKSGLPNDRFSAERPEGSISTLTIQRTEQRDSAMYRCASSSETGGEQYFGPGTRLTVT.

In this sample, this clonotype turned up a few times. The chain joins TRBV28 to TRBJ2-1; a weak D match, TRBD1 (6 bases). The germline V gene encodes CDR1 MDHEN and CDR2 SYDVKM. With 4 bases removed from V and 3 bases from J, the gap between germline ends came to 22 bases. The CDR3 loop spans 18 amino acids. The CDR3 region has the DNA TGTGCCAGCAGTTCCCGGATGGGGACAACTATTATCTACAATGAGCAGTTCTTC. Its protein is CASSSRMGTTIIYNEQFF.

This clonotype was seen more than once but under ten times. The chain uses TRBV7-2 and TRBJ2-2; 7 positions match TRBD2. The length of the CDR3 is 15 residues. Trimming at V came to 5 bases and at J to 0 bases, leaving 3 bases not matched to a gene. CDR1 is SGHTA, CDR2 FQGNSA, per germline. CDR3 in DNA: TGTGCCAGCAGCCCACTAGCGACGAACACCGGGGAGCTGTTTTTT. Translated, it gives CASSPLATNTGELFF.

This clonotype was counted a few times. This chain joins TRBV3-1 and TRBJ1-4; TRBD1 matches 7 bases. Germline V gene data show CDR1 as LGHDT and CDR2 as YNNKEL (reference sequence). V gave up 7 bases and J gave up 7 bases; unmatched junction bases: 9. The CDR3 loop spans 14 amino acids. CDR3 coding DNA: TGTGCCAGCACCCTACAGGGGACACGTGAAAAACTGTTTTTT. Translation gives CASTLQGTREKLFF.

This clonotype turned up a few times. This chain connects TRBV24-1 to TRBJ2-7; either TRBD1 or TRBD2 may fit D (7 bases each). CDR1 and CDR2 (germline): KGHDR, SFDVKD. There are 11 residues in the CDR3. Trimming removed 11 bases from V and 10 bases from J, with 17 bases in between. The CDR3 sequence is CAIGEGAKQYF. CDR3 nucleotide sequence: TGTGCCATCGGGGAGGGGGCGAAACAGTACTTC.